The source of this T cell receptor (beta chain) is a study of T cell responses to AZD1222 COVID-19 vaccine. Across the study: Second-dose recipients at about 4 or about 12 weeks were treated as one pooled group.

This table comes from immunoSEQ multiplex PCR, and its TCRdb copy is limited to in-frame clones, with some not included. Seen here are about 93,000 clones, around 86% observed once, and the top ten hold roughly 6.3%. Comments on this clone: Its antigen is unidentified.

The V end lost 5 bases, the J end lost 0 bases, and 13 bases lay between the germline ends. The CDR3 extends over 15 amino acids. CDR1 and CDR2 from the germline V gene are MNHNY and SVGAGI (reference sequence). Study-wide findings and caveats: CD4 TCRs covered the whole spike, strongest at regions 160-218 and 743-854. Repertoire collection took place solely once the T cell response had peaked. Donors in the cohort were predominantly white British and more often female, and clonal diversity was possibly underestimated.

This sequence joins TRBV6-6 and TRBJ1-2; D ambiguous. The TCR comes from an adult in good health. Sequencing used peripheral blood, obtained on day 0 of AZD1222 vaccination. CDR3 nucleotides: TGTGCCAGCAGTCGACTGAGCAACGCTAACTATGGCTACACCTTC. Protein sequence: CASSRLSNANYGYTF.